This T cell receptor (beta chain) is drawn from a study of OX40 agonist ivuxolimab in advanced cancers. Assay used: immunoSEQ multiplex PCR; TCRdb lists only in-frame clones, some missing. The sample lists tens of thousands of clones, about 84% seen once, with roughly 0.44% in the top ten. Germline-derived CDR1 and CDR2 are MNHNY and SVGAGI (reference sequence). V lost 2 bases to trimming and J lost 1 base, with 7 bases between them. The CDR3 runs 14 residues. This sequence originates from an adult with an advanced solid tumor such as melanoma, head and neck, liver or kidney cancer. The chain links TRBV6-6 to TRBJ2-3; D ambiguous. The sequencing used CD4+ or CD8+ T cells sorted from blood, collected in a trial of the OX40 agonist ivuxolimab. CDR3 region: CASSYLDRTDTQYF. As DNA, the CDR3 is TGTGCCAGCAGTTACCTCGACCGCACAGATACGCAGTATTTT.